A selection of T cell receptor beta chains follows, all from one sample in a study of cytomegalovirus exposure and HLA in healthy donors. Clones were sequenced by immunoSEQ multiplex PCR, and TCRdb holds only the in-frame ones, with some missing. The data show approximately 150,000 clones, with under 85% seen just once and roughly 2.5% held by the top ten. What was sequenced was PBMCs. These receptors came from a human donor in good health. The CDR3 runs from the conserved cysteine through the conserved F or W. The order of the fields is V gene, D gene, J gene, clone size, CDR3 protein, CDR3 DNA. The D gene is left open where the match is weak. For some rows the clone size is stated as once, few or many, or as a class when expanded; others skip it.

v_gene: TRBV5-1
d_gene: TRBD1
j_gene: TRBJ1-2
abundance: -
CDR3aa: CASSVTGDPSYGYTF
CDR3nt: TGCGCCAGCAGCGTGACAGGGGACCCCTCATATGGCTACACCTTC

v_gene: TRBV10-3
d_gene: TRBD1
j_gene: TRBJ1-1
abundance: -
CDR3aa: CASWDRQDREAFF
CDR3nt: TGTGCCAGCTGGGACAGGCAAGACCGTGAAGCTTTCTTT

v_gene: TRBV7-6
d_gene: -
j_gene: TRBJ1-1
abundance: -
CDR3aa: CASSLMVGASTEAFF
CDR3nt: TGTGCCAGCAGCTTAATGGTGGGGGCGAGCACTGAAGCTTTCTTT

v_gene: TRBV28
d_gene: -
j_gene: TRBJ1-2
abundance: -
CDR3aa: CASTAGADGYTF
CDR3nt: TGTGCCAGCACAGCAGGGGCTGATGGCTACACCTTC

v_gene: TRBV6-6
d_gene: -
j_gene: TRBJ1-1
abundance: -
CDR3aa: CASSYSKGTEAFF
CDR3nt: TGTGCCAGCAGTTACTCGAAGGGGACTGAAGCTTTCTTT

v_gene: TRBV19
d_gene: -
j_gene: TRBJ1-1
abundance: -
CDR3aa: CASGRVESFF
CDR3nt: TGTGCCAGTGGCAGGGTTGAGTCTTTCTTT

v_gene: TRBV18
d_gene: TRBD1
j_gene: TRBJ1-2
abundance: -
CDR3aa: CASSPSGTGPYGYTF
CDR3nt: TGTGCCAGCTCACCTTCCGGGACAGGGCCCTATGGCTACACCTTC

v_gene: TRBV9
d_gene: -
j_gene: TRBJ1-5
abundance: -
CDR3aa: CASSAQGFGNQPQHF
CDR3nt: TGTGCCAGCAGCGCACAGGGTTTTGGCAATCAGCCCCAGCATTTT

v_gene: TRBV29-1
d_gene: TRBD1
j_gene: TRBJ2-7
abundance: few
CDR3aa: CSVRDRMNNYEQYF
CDR3nt: TGCAGCGTTAGGGACAGGATGAATAACTACGAGCAGTACTTC

v_gene: TRBV5-1
d_gene: -
j_gene: TRBJ1-5
abundance: few
CDR3aa: CASSLADSRNQPQHF
CDR3nt: TGCGCCAGCAGCTTAGCGGACAGCCGCAATCAGCCCCAGCATTTT

v_gene: TRBV6-1
d_gene: -
j_gene: TRBJ1-2
abundance: -
CDR3aa: CASRPGHPSYTF
CDR3nt: TGTGCCAGCAGACCGGGACATCCGAGCTACACCTTC

v_gene: TRBV10-3
d_gene: -
j_gene: TRBJ1-2
abundance: once
CDR3aa: CAITTRGASDGYTF
CDR3nt: TGTGCCATCACAACCCGGGGGGCCTCTGATGGCTACACCTTC

v_gene: TRBV6-5
d_gene: -
j_gene: TRBJ1-1
abundance: -
CDR3aa: CASSSSRPGHTEAFF
CDR3nt: TGTGCCAGCAGTTCCTCACGCCCAGGGCACACTGAAGCTTTCTTT

v_gene: TRBV7-2
d_gene: TRBD1
j_gene: TRBJ1-1
abundance: -
CDR3aa: CASSTTGQPNTEAFF
CDR3nt: TGTGCCAGCAGCACGACGGGACAGCCGAACACTGAAGCTTTCTTT

v_gene: TRBV6-1
d_gene: TRBD1
j_gene: TRBJ2-7
abundance: once
CDR3aa: CASSPRQGTYEQYF
CDR3nt: TGTGCCAGCAGTCCGCGACAGGGGACCTACGAGCAGTACTTC

v_gene: TRBV2
d_gene: -
j_gene: TRBJ2-5
abundance: -
CDR3aa: CASSSGIQETQYF
CDR3nt: TGTGCCAGCAGTTCAGGAATCCAAGAGACCCAGTACTTC

v_gene: TRBV15
d_gene: -
j_gene: TRBJ1-5
abundance: once
CDR3aa: CATSRDPLNQPQHF
CDR3nt: TGTGCCACCAGCAGAGATCCCCTCAATCAGCCCCAGCATTTT

v_gene: TRBV2
d_gene: TRBD1
j_gene: TRBJ1-2
abundance: -
CDR3aa: CASSEEGTAIYGYTF
CDR3nt: TGTGCCAGCAGTGAAGAAGGGACAGCGATCTATGGCTACACCTTC

v_gene: TRBV19
d_gene: -
j_gene: TRBJ1-1
abundance: -
CDR3aa: CASSSQGGTEAFF
CDR3nt: TGTGCCAGTAGTAGCCAGGGTGGCACTGAAGCTTTCTTT

v_gene: TRBV11-1
d_gene: -
j_gene: TRBJ1-1
abundance: -
CDR3aa: CASSDTRTMRDTEAFF
CDR3nt: TGTGCCAGCAGCGATACGAGAACCATGCGAGACACTGAAGCTTTCTTT

v_gene: TRBV10-3
d_gene: -
j_gene: TRBJ1-2
abundance: few
CDR3aa: CAISEGANYTF
CDR3nt: TGTGCCATCAGTGAGGGGGCCAACTACACCTTC

v_gene: TRBV30
d_gene: -
j_gene: TRBJ1-2
abundance: few
CDR3aa: CAWSVQGGYGYTF
CDR3nt: TGTGCCTGGAGTGTACAAGGAGGCTATGGCTACACCTTC

v_gene: TRBV29-1
d_gene: -
j_gene: TRBJ1-1
abundance: -
CDR3aa: CSVGRQANTEAFF
CDR3nt: TGCAGCGTGGGTAGACAGGCGAACACTGAAGCTTTCTTT

v_gene: TRBV9
d_gene: -
j_gene: TRBJ1-3
abundance: -
CDR3aa: CASSVGLTGNTIYF
CDR3nt: TGTGCCAGCAGCGTAGGACTAACGGGAAACACCATATATTTT

v_gene: TRBV2
d_gene: -
j_gene: TRBJ1-2
abundance: -
CDR3aa: CASSEGTGTVYGYTF
CDR3nt: TGTGCCAGCAGTGAAGGGACGGGAACTGTCTATGGCTACACCTTC

v_gene: TRBV5-6
d_gene: TRBD1
j_gene: TRBJ1-1
abundance: few
CDR3aa: CASSLQDRSKAFF
CDR3nt: TGTGCCAGCAGCTTACAGGACAGGTCGAAAGCTTTCTTT

v_gene: TRBV19
d_gene: -
j_gene: TRBJ1-1
abundance: -
CDR3aa: CASSIVVPLSTEAFF
CDR3nt: TGTGCCAGTAGTATAGTGGTCCCGTTGAGCACTGAAGCTTTCTTT

v_gene: TRBV19
d_gene: -
j_gene: TRBJ1-1
abundance: -
CDR3aa: CASTARIESEAFF
CDR3nt: TGTGCCAGTACCGCCCGTATTGAGTCTGAAGCTTTCTTT

v_gene: TRBV7-2
d_gene: TRBD1
j_gene: TRBJ1-6
abundance: once
CDR3aa: CASSLPSGGNSPLHF
CDR3nt: TGTGCCAGCAGCTTACCCTCAGGGGGTAATTCACCCCTCCACTTT

v_gene: TRBV5-1
d_gene: -
j_gene: TRBJ2-1
abundance: -
CDR3aa: CASRNTGTSAYNEQFF
CDR3nt: TGCGCCAGCAGGAACACCGGGACAAGCGCCTACAATGAGCAGTTCTTC

v_gene: TRBV5-1
d_gene: -
j_gene: TRBJ1-4
abundance: few
CDR3aa: CASSLGRDNEKLFF
CDR3nt: TGCGCCAGCAGCTTGGGGAGGGATAATGAAAAACTGTTTTTT

v_gene: TRBV20-1
d_gene: -
j_gene: TRBJ1-2
abundance: -
CDR3aa: CSARDEYGYTF
CDR3nt: TGCAGTGCTAGAGATGAGTATGGCTACACCTTC

v_gene: TRBV27
d_gene: TRBD2
j_gene: TRBJ2-5
abundance: -
CDR3aa: CASSPWGGDGRETQYF
CDR3nt: TGTGCCAGCAGTCCCTGGGGGGGGGATGGTAGGGAGACCCAGTACTTC

v_gene: TRBV6-6
d_gene: -
j_gene: TRBJ1-1
abundance: -
CDR3aa: CASTSQGRGAFF
CDR3nt: TGTGCCAGCACCTCCCAGGGAAGGGGTGCTTTCTTT

v_gene: TRBV4-1
d_gene: -
j_gene: TRBJ1-5
abundance: -
CDR3aa: CASSRHFNQPQHF
CDR3nt: TGCGCCAGCAGCCGACATTTCAATCAGCCCCAGCATTTT

v_gene: TRBV2
d_gene: -
j_gene: TRBJ1-2
abundance: -
CDR3aa: CASSEMDRLYGYTF
CDR3nt: TGTGCCAGCAGTGAAATGGACAGACTCTATGGCTACACCTTC

v_gene: TRBV19
d_gene: TRBD2
j_gene: TRBJ2-3
abundance: once
CDR3aa: CASSMGTSKDYTDTQYF
CDR3nt: TGTGCCAGTAGTATGGGGACTAGCAAAGATTACACAGATACGCAGTATTTT

v_gene: TRBV5-5
d_gene: -
j_gene: TRBJ1-2
abundance: -
CDR3aa: CASSLEGGGVPNYGYTF
CDR3nt: TGTGCCAGCAGCTTGGAGGGAGGGGGGGTTCCTAACTATGGCTACACCTTC

v_gene: TRBV4-3
d_gene: TRBD2
j_gene: TRBJ2-5
abundance: once
CDR3aa: CASSQVAGEQETQYF
CDR3nt: TGCGCCAGCAGCCAAGTGGCGGGGGAGCAAGAGACCCAGTACTTC

v_gene: TRBV10-3
d_gene: TRBD1
j_gene: TRBJ1-1
abundance: few
CDR3aa: CAISLDRVTEAFF
CDR3nt: TGTGCCATCAGTCTTGACAGGGTGACTGAAGCTTTCTTT

v_gene: TRBV7-9
d_gene: TRBD2
j_gene: TRBJ2-5
abundance: -
CDR3aa: CASTRTSGGQETQYF
CDR3nt: TGTGCCAGCACCCGGACTAGCGGGGGACAAGAGACCCAGTACTTC

v_gene: TRBV19
d_gene: -
j_gene: TRBJ1-4
abundance: -
CDR3aa: CASSEVPGTNEKLFF
CDR3nt: TGTGCCAGTAGTGAGGTTCCGGGGACTAATGAAAAACTGTTTTTT

v_gene: TRBV19
d_gene: -
j_gene: TRBJ2-2
abundance: once
CDR3aa: CASRFTRARPGTYNTGELFF
CDR3nt: TGTGCCAGTAGATTTACCCGGGCTCGGCCCGGGACATATAACACCGGGGAGCTGTTTTTT

v_gene: TRBV7-2
d_gene: TRBD1
j_gene: TRBJ2-7
abundance: few
CDR3aa: CASSLRIGQGAYEQYF
CDR3nt: TGTGCCAGCAGCTTACGCATCGGACAGGGGGCCTACGAGCAGTACTTC

v_gene: TRBV5-4
d_gene: -
j_gene: TRBJ1-2
abundance: -
CDR3aa: CASSLEQSAGGYTF
CDR3nt: TGTGCCAGCAGCTTAGAGCAGTCGGCGGGTGGCTACACCTTC

v_gene: TRBV30
d_gene: TRBD1
j_gene: TRBJ1-6
abundance: -
CDR3aa: CAWKGTANSPLHF
CDR3nt: TGTGCCTGGAAGGGGACAGCGAATTCACCCCTCCACTTT

v_gene: TRBV27
d_gene: TRBD1
j_gene: TRBJ2-7
abundance: few
CDR3aa: CASSQDRVSYEQYF
CDR3nt: TGTGCCAGCAGCCAAGACAGGGTCAGTTACGAGCAGTACTTC

v_gene: TRBV6-5
d_gene: -
j_gene: TRBJ1-2
abundance: few
CDR3aa: CASSYGAFYGYTF
CDR3nt: TGTGCCAGCAGTTACGGGGCCTTCTATGGCTACACCTTC

v_gene: TRBV27
d_gene: -
j_gene: TRBJ1-1
abundance: -
CDR3aa: CASSFPRGEAFF
CDR3nt: TGTGCCAGCAGTTTCCCTCGGGGGGAAGCTTTCTTT

v_gene: TRBV6-4
d_gene: -
j_gene: TRBJ2-1
abundance: -
CDR3aa: CASSGVGNEQFF
CDR3nt: TGTGCCAGCAGCGGGGTGGGGAATGAGCAGTTCTTC

v_gene: TRBV10-1
d_gene: TRBD1
j_gene: TRBJ1-1
abundance: -
CDR3aa: CASRDRGWDTEAFF
CDR3nt: TGCGCCAGCAGGGACAGGGGGTGGGACACTGAAGCTTTCTTT

v_gene: TRBV12-5
d_gene: -
j_gene: TRBJ1-5
abundance: -
CDR3aa: CASGQGFNQPQHF
CDR3nt: TGTGCTAGTGGCCAGGGTTTCAATCAGCCCCAGCATTTT

v_gene: TRBV7-8
d_gene: TRBD1
j_gene: TRBJ2-3
abundance: -
CDR3aa: CASSLSGGADTQYF
CDR3nt: TGTGCCAGCAGCTTATCAGGGGGCGCAGATACGCAGTATTTT

v_gene: TRBV27
d_gene: TRBD1
j_gene: TRBJ1-2
abundance: -
CDR3aa: CASSPGTGGGYTF
CDR3nt: TGTGCCAGCAGTCCGGGGACAGGGGGTGGCTACACCTTC

v_gene: TRBV6-1
d_gene: TRBD1
j_gene: TRBJ1-1
abundance: -
CDR3aa: CASSFSRGANTEAFF
CDR3nt: TGTGCCAGCAGTTTTTCCAGGGGGGCAAACACTGAAGCTTTCTTT

v_gene: TRBV4-3
d_gene: -
j_gene: TRBJ2-2
abundance: -
CDR3aa: CASSPETVGQFAGELFF
CDR3nt: TGCGCCAGCAGCCCAGAGACTGTGGGGCAGTTCGCCGGGGAGCTGTTTTTT

v_gene: TRBV14
d_gene: -
j_gene: TRBJ1-6
abundance: -
CDR3aa: CASSQDWGGSPLHF
CDR3nt: TGTGCCAGCAGCCAAGATTGGGGGGGATCACCCCTCCACTTT

v_gene: TRBV5-1
d_gene: TRBD2
j_gene: TRBJ2-7
abundance: -
CDR3aa: CASSPGGGLSYEQYF
CDR3nt: TGCGCCAGCAGCCCGGGGGGGGGATTGTCCTACGAGCAGTACTTC

v_gene: TRBV21-1
d_gene: -
j_gene: TRBJ2-5
abundance: -
CDR3aa: CASSKGSGGWETQYF
CDR3nt: TGTGCCAGCAGCAAAGGTTCGGGAGGATGGGAGACCCAGTACTTC